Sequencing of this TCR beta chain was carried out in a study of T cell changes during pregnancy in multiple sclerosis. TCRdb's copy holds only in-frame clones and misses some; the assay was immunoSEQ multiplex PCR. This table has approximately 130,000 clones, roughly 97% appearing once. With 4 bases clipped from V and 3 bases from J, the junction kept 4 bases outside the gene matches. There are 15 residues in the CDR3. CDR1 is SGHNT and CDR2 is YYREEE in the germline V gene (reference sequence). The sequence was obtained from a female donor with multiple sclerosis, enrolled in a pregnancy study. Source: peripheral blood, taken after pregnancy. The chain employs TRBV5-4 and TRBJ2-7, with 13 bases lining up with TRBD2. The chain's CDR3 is CASSLGLAGVYEQYF. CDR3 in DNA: TGTGCCAGCAGCCTAGGACTAGCGGGAGTCTACGAGCAGTACTTC.